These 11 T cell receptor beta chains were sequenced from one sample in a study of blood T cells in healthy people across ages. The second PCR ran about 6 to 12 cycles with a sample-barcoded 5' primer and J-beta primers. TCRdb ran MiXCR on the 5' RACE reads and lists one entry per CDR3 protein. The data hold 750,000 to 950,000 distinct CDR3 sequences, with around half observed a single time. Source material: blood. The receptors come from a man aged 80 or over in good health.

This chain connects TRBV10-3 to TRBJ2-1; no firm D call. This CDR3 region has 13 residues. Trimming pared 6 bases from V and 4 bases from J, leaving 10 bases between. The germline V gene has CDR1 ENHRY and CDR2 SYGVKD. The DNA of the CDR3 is TGTGCCATCAGCCCCCGTCCTTACAATGAGCAGTTCTTC. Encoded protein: CAISPRPYNEQFF.

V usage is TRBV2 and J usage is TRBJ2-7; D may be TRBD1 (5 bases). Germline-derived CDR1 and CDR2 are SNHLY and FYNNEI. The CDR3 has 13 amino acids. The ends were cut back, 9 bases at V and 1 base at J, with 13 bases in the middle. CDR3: CASSDTPSYEQYF. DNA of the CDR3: TGTGCCAGTTCGGACACCCCGTCCTACGAGCAGTACTTC.

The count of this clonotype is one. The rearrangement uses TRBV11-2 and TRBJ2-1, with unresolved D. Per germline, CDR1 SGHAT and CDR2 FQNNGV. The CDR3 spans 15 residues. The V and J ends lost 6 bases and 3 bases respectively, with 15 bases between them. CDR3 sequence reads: CASRDTEVFYNEQFF. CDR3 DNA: TGTGCCAGCAGGGATACAGAAGTTTTCTACAATGAGCAGTTCTTC. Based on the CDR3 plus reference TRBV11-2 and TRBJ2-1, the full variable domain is EAGVAQSPRYKIIEKRQSVAFWCNPISGHATLYWYQQILGQGPKLLIQFQNNGVVDDSQLPKDRFSAERLKGVDSTLKIQPAKLEDSAVYLCASRDTEVFYNEQFFGPGTRLTVL.

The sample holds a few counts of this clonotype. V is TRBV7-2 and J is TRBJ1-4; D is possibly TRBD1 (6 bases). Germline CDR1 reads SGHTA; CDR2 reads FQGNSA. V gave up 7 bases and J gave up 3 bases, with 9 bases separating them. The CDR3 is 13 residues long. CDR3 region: CASTRQANEKLFF. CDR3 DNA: TGTGCCAGCACCAGACAGGCTAATGAAAAACTGTTTTTT.

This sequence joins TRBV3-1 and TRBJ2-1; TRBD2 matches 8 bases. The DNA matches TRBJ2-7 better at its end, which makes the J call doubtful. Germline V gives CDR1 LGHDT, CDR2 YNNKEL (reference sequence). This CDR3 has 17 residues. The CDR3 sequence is CASSQPPAGAGYNEQYF. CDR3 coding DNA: TGTGCCAGCAGCCAACCCCCAGCGGGGGCTGGCTACAATGAGCAGTACTTC.

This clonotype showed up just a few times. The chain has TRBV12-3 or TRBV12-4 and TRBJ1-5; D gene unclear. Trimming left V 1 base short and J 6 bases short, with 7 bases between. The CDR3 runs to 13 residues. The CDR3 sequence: CASSLGGTQPQHF. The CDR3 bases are TGTGCCAGCAGTTTAGGGGGAACTCAGCCCCAGCATTTT.

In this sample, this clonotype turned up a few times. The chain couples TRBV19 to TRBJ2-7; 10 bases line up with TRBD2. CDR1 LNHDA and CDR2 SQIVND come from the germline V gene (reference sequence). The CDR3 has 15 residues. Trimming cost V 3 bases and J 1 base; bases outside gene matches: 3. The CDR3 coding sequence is TGTGCCAGTAGTATCTCTAGCGGGAGATCCTACGAGCAGTACTTC. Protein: CASSISSGRSYEQYF.

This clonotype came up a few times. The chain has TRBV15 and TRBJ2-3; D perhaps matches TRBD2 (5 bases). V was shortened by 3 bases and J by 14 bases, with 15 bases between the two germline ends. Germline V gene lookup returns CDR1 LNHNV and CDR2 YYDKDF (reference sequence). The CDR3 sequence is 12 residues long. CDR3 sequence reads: CATSRAGGYAYF. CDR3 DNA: TGTGCCACCAGCAGGGCGGGCGGATACGCGTATTTT.

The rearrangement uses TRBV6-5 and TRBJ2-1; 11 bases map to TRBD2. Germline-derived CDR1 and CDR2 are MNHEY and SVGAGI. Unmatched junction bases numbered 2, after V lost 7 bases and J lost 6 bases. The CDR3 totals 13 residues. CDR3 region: CASTGTSGNEQFF. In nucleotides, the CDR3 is TGTGCCAGCACCGGGACTAGCGGCAATGAGCAGTTCTTC.

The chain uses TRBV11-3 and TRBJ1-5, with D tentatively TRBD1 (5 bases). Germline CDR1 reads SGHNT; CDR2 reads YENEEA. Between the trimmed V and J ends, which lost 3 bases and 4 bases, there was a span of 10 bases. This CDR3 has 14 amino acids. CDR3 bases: TGTGCCAGCAGCTTGTGCGGGGGGAATCAGCCCCAGCATTTT. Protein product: CASSLCGGNQPQHF. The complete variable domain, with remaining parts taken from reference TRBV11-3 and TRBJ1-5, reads EAGVVQSPRYKIIEKKQPVAFWCNPISGHNTLYWYLQNLGQGPELLIRYENEEAVDDSQLPKDRFSAERLKGVDSTLKIQPAELGDSAVYLCASSLCGGNQPQHFGDGTRLSIL.

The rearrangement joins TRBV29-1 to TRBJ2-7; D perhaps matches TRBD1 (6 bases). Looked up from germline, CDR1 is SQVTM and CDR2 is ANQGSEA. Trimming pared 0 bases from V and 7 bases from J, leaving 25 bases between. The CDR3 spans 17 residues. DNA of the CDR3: TGCAGCGTTGAAGATCCTTCAGGGGCTCTCTCCTACAATGAGCAGTACTTC. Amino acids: CSVEDPSGALSYNEQYF.